A single sample is the source of the 28 T cell receptor beta chains below, sequenced in a study of T cell responses to AZD1222 COVID-19 vaccine. Produced via immunoSEQ multiplex PCR; TCRdb's table is partial and in-frame only. The sample has about 75,000 clones, around 88% seen once; the top ten hold 9% to 10%. Sequences were derived from peripheral blood, sampled 28 days after the second dose of the MenACWY control vaccine. All receptors come from an adult who received the MenACWY meningococcal vaccine as a control.

This chain joins TRBV5-1 and TRBJ1-5; D gene uncertain. V was cut by 0 bases and J by 3 bases, with 10 bases left in between. This CDR3 region has 15 residues. Germline assignment: CDR1 SGHRS and CDR2 YFSETQ. This chain's CDR3 is CASSLEGLYNQPQHF. In DNA form, the CDR3 reads TGCGCCAGCAGCTTGGAAGGACTGTACAATCAGCCCCAGCATTTT.

The chain is built from TRBV6-1 and TRBJ2-2; the match to TRBD1 covers 7 bases. The CDR3 length is 16 residues. V shed 3 bases, J shed 4 bases, and the junction held 8 bases outside the gene matches. Germline lookup yields CDR1 MNHNS and CDR2 SASEGT. The CDR3 DNA follows: TGTGCCAGCAGTGATAACAGGGGACGTTCCACCGGGGAGCTGTTTTTT. The encoded protein is CASSDNRGRSTGELFF.

This clone turned up a few times. This sequence joins TRBV5-1 and TRBJ2-3; possibly TRBD1 for D (5 bases). CDR1 is SGHRS and CDR2 is YFSETQ in the germline V gene. This CDR3 contains 14 residues. Trimming removed 0 bases from V and 1 base from J, with 6 bases in between. In DNA, the CDR3 is TGCGCCAGCAGCTTGGAAGGGGGCACAGATACGCAGTATTTT. Amino acids: CASSLEGGTDTQYF.

The chain couples TRBV13 to TRBJ2-1, with TRBD2 identical over 9 bases. Germline CDR1 PRHDT, CDR2 FYEKMQ (reference sequence). The CDR3 is made up of 13 amino acids. V dropped 3 bases and J dropped 8; count of bases not matched to a gene: 2. In DNA, the CDR3 is TGTGCCAGCAGCTTTAGCGGGGGCCATGAGCAGTTCTTC. Encoded protein: CASSFSGGHEQFF.

The rearrangement joins TRBV28 to TRBJ2-7, with 7 bases that match TRBD2. This CDR3 has 15 amino acids. The V segment lost 5 bases and the J segment 5 bases; nucleotides outside the gene matches: 12. Germline V gene data show CDR1 as MDHEN and CDR2 as SYDVKM. The CDR3 sequence is CASSPGGDRGHEQYF. CDR3 DNA: TGTGCCAGCAGTCCGGGAGGCGACCGGGGTCACGAGCAGTACTTC.

The chain employs TRBV7-2 and TRBJ1-5; TRBD1 might be the D (5 bases). Germline CDR1 and CDR2: SGHTA and FQGNSA. The germline V and J ends were trimmed by 0 bases and 5 bases, with 11 bases remaining between them. This CDR3 contains 15 residues. The CDR3 nucleotides read TGTGCCAGCAGCTTAGCGGGCAGGGTGGATCAGCCCCAGCATTTT. It is translated as CASSLAGRVDQPQHF.

This clone was seen a few times. The chain combines TRBV29-1 with TRBJ1-2; 8 bases align to TRBD1. The CDR3 loop spans 12 amino acids. The V and J ends lost 4 bases and 7 bases, in that order; junction bases with no gene match: 5. Germline CDR1 SQVTM, CDR2 ANQGSEA. The CDR3 coding sequence is TGCAGCGTTGGACAGGGGACTGCTGGCTACACCTTC. Its protein product is CSVGQGTAGYTF.

This rearrangement joins TRBV6-1 to TRBJ1-5; no firm D call. The CDR3 has 14 amino acids. Germline CDR1 and CDR2: MNHNS and SASEGT. Trimming removed 1 base from V and 3 bases from J, with 7 bases in between. CDR3 in amino acids: CASSEDSYNQPQHF. Written as DNA, the CDR3 is TGTGCCAGCAGTGAAGACAGCTACAATCAGCCCCAGCATTTT.

The chain joins TRBV3-1 (or the pseudogene TRBV3-2) to TRBJ1-1; D unclear. This CDR3 is 16 amino acids long. CDR1 is LGHDT and CDR2 is YNNKEL in the germline V gene (reference sequence). With 0 bases removed from V and 2 bases from J, the gap between germline ends came to 13 bases. The CDR3 region has the DNA TGTGCCAGCAGCCAAGATGGTGGAGGATATAACACTGAAGCTTTCTTT. It encodes CASSQDGGGYNTEAFF.

About this clone itself: Other DNA sequences in this sample translate to the same CDR3. The J gene is TRBJ2-7, the V gene TRBV15; D gene ambiguous. The germline CDR1 and CDR2 sequences are LNHNV and YYDKDF (reference sequence). V lost 0 bases and J 3 bases, leaving 6 bases between the germline ends. CDR3 length: 13 residues. The CDR3 region has the DNA TGTGCCACCAGCAGAGATCCCAGCTACGAGCAGTACTTC. It codes for CATSRDPSYEQYF.

The chain recombines TRBV4-2 with TRBJ2-3, with D possibly TRBD2 on 6 matching bases. Trimming took 5 bases from V and 0 from J, leaving 9 bases between them. The germline V gene has CDR1 LGHNA and CDR2 YNFKEQ. The CDR3 totals 14 residues. The CDR3: CASSGGTSTDTQYF. The CDR3 coding sequence is TGTGCCAGCAGCGGCGGGACCAGCACAGATACGCAGTATTTT.

The chain uses TRBV19 and TRBJ1-2, with D hard to call. V lost 6 bases and J lost 0, with 8 bases in between. Germline V lookup: CDR1 LNHDA, CDR2 SQIVND (reference sequence). The CDR3 is 13 residues long. The CDR3 region is CASSRGANYGYTF. As DNA, the CDR3 is TGTGCCAGTAGCCGTGGAGCTAACTATGGCTACACCTTC.

Notes on this clone: No DNA is shown, since the ends of the CDR3 on it are uncertain; the CDR3 is the one TCRdb lists. This chain uses TRBV6-1 with TRBJ2-1; TRBD2, the table's D call, lacks a check against the DNA. The CDR3 length equals 17 residues, ends included. The germline V gene encodes CDR1 MNHNS and CDR2 SASEGT. The CDR3 is CASSVLAGGPLGMEQFF.

The chain couples TRBV28 to TRBJ1-5, with D perhaps TRBD1 (5 bases). The CDR3 consists of 12 residues. The V and J ends lost 6 bases and 4 bases respectively, with 7 bases between them. CDR1 is MDHEN and CDR2 is SYDVKM in the germline V gene. CDR3 in DNA: TGTGCCAGCAGGGACACAAATCAGCCCCAGCATTTT. This translates into CASRDTNQPQHF.

The chain has TRBV3-1 (or the pseudogene TRBV3-2) and TRBJ2-4; the D gene is possibly TRBD1 (7 bases). The germline gives CDR1 LGHDT, CDR2 YNNKEL (reference sequence). Trimming left V 0 bases short and J 6 bases short, with 12 bases between. The CDR3 spans 15 residues. The chain's CDR3 is CASSQDFQGGNIQYF. CDR3 nucleotides: TGTGCCAGCAGCCAAGATTTTCAGGGGGGAAACATTCAGTACTTC.

For the CDR3, the DNA is TGTGCCAGCTCACCCGCCAAAACAGCGAACACTGAAGCTTTCTTT. This sequence encodes CASSPAKTANTEAFF. The chain couples TRBV18 to TRBJ1-1, with unresolved D. The CDR3 consists of 15 residues. Germline V CDR1 and CDR2: KGHSH, LQKENI. V was trimmed by 3 bases and J by 1 base, leaving 12 bases between them.

This rearrangement joins TRBV28 to TRBJ2-7; 10 positions agree with TRBD1. The J segment lost 1 base and the V segment lost 4 bases, leaving 1 base of the junction unmatched. The germline CDR1 and CDR2 sequences are MDHEN and SYDVKM. This CDR3 has 14 amino acids. This chain's CDR3 is CASSWTGGSYEQYF. The DNA of the CDR3 is TGTGCCAGCAGTTGGACAGGGGGGTCCTACGAGCAGTACTTC. Based on the CDR3 plus reference TRBV28 and TRBJ2-7, the full variable domain is DVKVTQSSRYLVKRTGEKVFLECVQDMDHENMFWYRQDPGLGLRLIYFSYDVKMKEKGDIPEGYSVSREKKERFSLILESASTNQTSMYLCASSWTGGSYEQYFGPGTRLTVT.

The chain links TRBV7-9 to TRBJ1-5; D remains unclear. The V and J ends lost 1 base and 3 bases respectively, with 10 bases between them. Germline V gene data show CDR1 as SEHNR and CDR2 as FQNEAQ (reference sequence). The CDR3 spans 15 residues. CDR3 sequence reads: CASSLGGSDNQPQHF. For the CDR3, the DNA is TGTGCCAGCAGCTTAGGGGGATCGGACAATCAGCCCCAGCATTTT.

This chain uses TRBV27 with TRBJ1-1; tentative D call: TRBD1 (5 bases). The CDR3 runs 14 residues. The V and J ends lost 2 bases and 2 bases respectively, with 9 bases between them. Germline V CDR1 and CDR2: MNHEY, SMNVEV (reference sequence). The CDR3 here is CASSLRTSNTEAFF. The CDR3 region has the DNA TGTGCCAGCAGTTTACGGACATCCAACACTGAAGCTTTCTTT.

Concerning this clone itself: At the DNA level, this CDR3 is encoded by other sequences in the same sample as well. The chain couples TRBV4-2 to TRBJ1-4; D is perhaps TRBD1 (6 bases). This CDR3 spans 16 amino acids. Germline V gene sequence: CDR1 LGHNA, CDR2 YNFKEQ. Trimming cost V 0 bases and J 5 bases, with 13 bases left between them. CDR3 in amino acids: CASSQDPAGVNEKLFF. In DNA form, the CDR3 reads TGTGCCAGCAGCCAAGATCCCGCAGGGGTGAATGAAAAACTGTTTTTT.

The rearrangement joins TRBV7-6 to TRBJ1-1; no definite D call. Germline V gene data show CDR1 as SGHVS and CDR2 as FNYEAQ. V was cut by 5 bases and J by 1 base, with 17 bases left in between. CDR3 length: 16 residues. The CDR3 nucleotides are TGTGCCAGCAGCCCCGTAGATTGGGCCTCGAACACTGAAGCTTTCTTT. Translation gives CASSPVDWASNTEAFF.

This chain connects TRBV12-3 or TRBV12-4 to TRBJ1-1; D gene unclear. The length of the CDR3 is 13 residues. V lost 5 bases and J lost 3, with 10 bases in between. CDR3 loop: CASSRVKDTEAFF. CDR3 nucleotide sequence: TGTGCCAGCAGTAGGGTTAAGGACACTGAAGCTTTCTTT.

This sequence joins TRBV5-1 and TRBJ1-2; D is unclear. This CDR3 comprises 12 residues. The germline V gene encodes CDR1 SGHRS and CDR2 YFSETQ. Trimming shortened V by 2 bases and J by 8 bases, and 10 bases separated the two germline ends. DNA for the CDR3: TGCGCCAGCAGCTTTGCCGGGTCCGGCTACACCTTC. This sequence encodes CASSFAGSGYTF.

This rearrangement joins TRBV5-8 to TRBJ1-3, with D perhaps TRBD1 (6 bases). V lost 0 bases and J lost 2, with 9 bases in between. CDR1 and CDR2 (germline): SGHTS, YDEGEE. This CDR3 has 15 residues. This chain's CDR3 is CASSLAGGTGNTIYF. The CDR3 DNA is TGTGCCAGCAGCTTGGCCGGGGGCACTGGAAACACCATATATTTT.

Turning to this clone: A read error may produce the germline difference seen at one junction end. The chain joins TRBV30 to TRBJ2-3; TRBD2 agrees at 8 bases. This CDR3 spans 14 amino acids. CDR1 GTSNPN and CDR2 SVGIG come from the germline V gene (reference sequence). CDR3 loop: CAWRVVAGTDTQYF. CDR3 bases: TGTGCCTGGCGTGTGGTAGCGGGGACAGATACGCAGTATTTT.

The chain uses TRBV4-3 and TRBJ2-1; tentative D call: TRBD1 (5 bases). The CDR3 runs 15 residues. V shed 4 bases and J shed 3 bases, with 13 bases lying between them. Per the germline V gene, CDR1 is LGHNA and CDR2 is YSLEER. Written as DNA, the CDR3 is TGCGCCAGCAGCCCCGCTAGGGGCTACTACAATGAGCAGTTCTTC. Its protein product is CASSPARGYYNEQFF.

This chain joins TRBV6-5 and TRBJ2-7, with 7 bases matching TRBD1. J lost 4 bases, V lost 2 bases, and 8 bases had no gene match. CDR1 is MNHEY and CDR2 is SVGAGI in the germline V gene. CDR3 length: 15 amino acids. CDR3 DNA: TGTGCCAGCAGTTACCGGGCAGGGGGACGATACGAGCAGTACTTC. It is translated as CASSYRAGGRYEQYF.

The chain has TRBV6-2 or TRBV6-3 and TRBJ2-1, with D tentatively TRBD2 (6 bases). Per the germline V gene, CDR1 is MNHEY and CDR2 is SVGEGT. V lost 0 bases and J lost 3, with 21 bases in between. The CDR3 runs 19 residues. CDR3 sequence: CASSYSWARASAVYNEQFF. CDR3 sequence (DNA): TGTGCCAGCAGTTACTCTTGGGCTAGGGCTAGCGCGGTCTACAATGAGCAGTTCTTC.